The 30 T cell receptor beta chains below all came from one sample that was sequenced in a study of CD8+CD57+ T cells in acquired aplastic anemia. Profiles of TCR beta VDJ and CDR3 were generated from a genomic DNA template. MiXCR, run by TCRdb on the reads, gives a single entry per CDR3 protein. The sample shows 400,000 to 600,000 distinct CDR3 sequences, less than 35% of them seen only once. Patients who underwent sequencing had shown CD8+CD57+ cell expansion by flow cytometry. The sequenced material came from sorted CD4+, CD8+, or CD8+CD57+ T cells (not recorded which) from PBMCs. These receptors originate from a human donor with aplastic anemia.

This clonotype appeared a few times. The chain employs TRBV25-1 and TRBJ2-5; TRBD2 matches 9 bases. The germline CDR1 and CDR2 sequences are MGHDK and SYGVNS. The V gene end was trimmed by 9 bases and the J gene end by 2 bases; junction bases not matched to a gene: 7. The CDR3 extends over 14 amino acids. CDR3 sequence: CASSLGLAQETQYF. In DNA, the CDR3 is TGTGCCAGTAGTCTTGGACTAGCGCAAGAGACCCAGTACTTC.

This clonotype was counted at least ten times. This chain uses TRBV7-9 with TRBJ1-1; D unresolved. This CDR3 has 12 amino acids. Germline-derived CDR1 and CDR2 are SEHNR and FQNEAQ (reference sequence). With 6 bases removed from V and 7 bases from J, the gap between germline ends came to 12 bases. CDR3 protein: CASRGFLGEAFF. DNA of the CDR3: TGTGCCAGCAGGGGCTTCCTCGGTGAAGCTTTCTTT.

This clonotype has a count of ten or more. J is TRBJ1-2 and V is TRBV7-3; 11 bases are a match to TRBD1. The CDR3 is 16 residues long. CDR1 is SGHTA, CDR2 FQGTGA, per germline. V was clipped by 5 bases and J by 7 bases; unmatched bases: 12. The CDR3 sequence is CASSESPGQGAGGYTF. The CDR3 region has the DNA TGTGCCAGCAGCGAAAGCCCCGGACAGGGGGCGGGTGGCTACACCTTC.

The chain joins TRBV11-2 to TRBJ2-1; the D gene is possibly TRBD1 (5 bases). Trimming took 3 bases from V and 5 from J, leaving 11 bases between them. Germline CDR1 and CDR2: SGHAT and FQNNGV. This CDR3 comprises 14 residues. This CDR3 reads CASSFSQGDNEQFF. CDR3 nucleotide sequence: TGTGCCAGCAGCTTCTCGCAGGGTGACAATGAGCAGTTCTTC.

The genes are TRBV28 and TRBJ2-5; 8 bases line up with TRBD1. Matching the DNA end better, TRBJ2-7 makes the J call doubtful. The germline gives CDR1 MDHEN, CDR2 SYDVKM. CDR3 length: 14 amino acids. This chain's CDR3 is CASSLSQGASEQYF. The CDR3 DNA sequence: TGTGCCAGCAGTTTATCCCAGGGGGCGAGCGAGCAGTACTTC.

This clonotype appeared a few times. The CDR3 loop is CASSYRGDYNEQFF. CDR3 coding DNA: TGTGCCAGCAGTTACAGGGGAGATTACAATGAGCAGTTCTTC. This sequence joins TRBV25-1 and TRBJ2-1; 7 bases are a match to TRBD1. The CDR3 length is 14 residues. Germline CDR1 MGHDK, CDR2 SYGVNS. The ends lost 5 bases at V and 4 bases at J; junction bases unmatched: 5.

This clonotype was seen at least ten times. The chain has TRBV19 and TRBJ2-7; maybe TRBD2 (5 bases). Trimming left V 3 bases short and J 4 bases short, with 13 bases between. The CDR3 totals 14 residues. Germline assignment: CDR1 LNHDA and CDR2 SQIVND (reference sequence). The CDR3 coding sequence is TGTGCCAGTAGTATCGCCCGAGGGAGTTACGAGCAGTACTTC. This sequence encodes CASSIARGSYEQYF.

With respect to this clonotype: A much more abundant neighbour one base away suggests this may be a read error. The chain combines TRBV20-1 with TRBJ1-1; no clear D. Germline V gene sequence: CDR1 DFQATT, CDR2 SNEGSKA (reference sequence). The CDR3 consists of 14 residues. The CDR3 loop reads CSARTGGGNSEAFF. CDR3 nucleotide sequence: TGCAGTGCTAGAACGGGTGGAGGGAACTCTGAAGCTTTCTTT.

Of note for this clonotype: The limits of the CDR3 on the DNA are not certain, so only TCRdb's listed CDR3 is given. V is TRBV25-1 and J is TRBJ1-1. Inclusive of both ends, the CDR3 amounts to 15 amino acids. Germline V gives CDR1 MGHDK, CDR2 SYGVNS. The CDR3 loop is CACSARLQLNTEAFF.

The chain combines TRBV16 with TRBJ1-2; no definite D call. This CDR3 comprises 15 residues. Germline lookup yields CDR1 KGHSY and CDR2 FQNENV. The V end was cut by 2 bases, the J end by 5 bases, with 15 bases between. The CDR3 sequence: CASSQSSAARYGYTF. The CDR3 DNA is TGTGCCAGCAGCCAAAGCTCAGCCGCACGGTATGGCTACACCTTC.

This clonotype was seen a few times. This sequence joins TRBV27 and TRBJ1-6; no clear D gene. CDR1 and CDR2 from the germline V gene are MNHEY and SMNVEV (reference sequence). The CDR3 spans 17 residues. The V gene lost 3 bases and the J gene lost 6 bases, with 18 bases spanning the gap. DNA of the CDR3: TGTGCCAGCAGTTTTTCGTCTAATCGGGTGGTTAATTCACCCCTCCACTTT. Encoded protein: CASSFSSNRVVNSPLHF.

This chain uses TRBV11-2 with TRBJ2-7; no reliable D call. The CDR3 has 16 amino acids. The V and J ends lost 9 bases and 2 bases respectively, with 23 bases between them. Germline assignment: CDR1 SGHAT and CDR2 FQNNGV. CDR3 region: CASSPDPAVGTYEQYV. CDR3 nucleotide sequence: TGTGCCAGTAGTCCCGACCCAGCCGTAGGCACCTACGAGCAGTACGTC.

This clonotype has ten or more counts. V is TRBV20-1 and J is TRBJ1-6, with unresolved D. The CDR3 is 15 amino acids. CDR1 DFQATT and CDR2 SNEGSKA come from the germline V gene (reference sequence). V lost 2 bases and J 6 bases, leaving 14 bases between the germline ends. CDR3 residues: CSARPVPRSNSPLHF. The DNA for the CDR3 is TGCAGTGCTAGACCCGTCCCCCGAAGTAATTCACCCCTCCACTTT.

This clonotype showed up many times. The rearrangement joins TRBV2 to TRBJ1-4; no reliable D call. Germline V lookup: CDR1 SNHLY, CDR2 FYNNEI. The CDR3 sequence is 12 residues long. Trimming removed 3 bases at V and 11 bases at J, with 10 bases between. The CDR3 DNA sequence: TGTGCCAGCAGTGAGTCCACGACGAAACTGTTTTTT. It specifies CASSESTTKLFF.

This clonotype was counted only a few times. The chain uses TRBV29-1 and TRBJ1-1; no clear D. Between the trimmed V and J ends, which lost 1 base and 2 bases, there was a span of 8 bases. This CDR3 has 13 residues. From germline, CDR1 is SQVTM and CDR2 ANQGSEA. CDR3 sequence (DNA): TGCAGCGTTGAAGGAGGGTTTAACACTGAAGCTTTCTTT. Protein: CSVEGGFNTEAFF.

In its sample, this clonotype was seen many times. The J gene is TRBJ1-1, the V gene TRBV2, with D possibly TRBD1 on 5 matching bases. Trimming took off 10 bases at V and 4 bases at J, with 16 bases between the two ends. Germline CDR1 and CDR2: SNHLY and FYNNEI. The length of the CDR3 is 13 residues. CDR3 bases: TGTGCCACCGGGGCGGGATTCTCCACTGAAGCTTTCTTT. It yields the protein CATGAGFSTEAFF.

Of note for this clonotype: Given a much more abundant clone one base away, this may be a read error. J is TRBJ1-5 and V is TRBV2; D perhaps matches TRBD1 (6 bases). The CDR3 covers 13 residues. CDR1 is SNHLY and CDR2 is FYNNEI in the germline V gene. V was pared by 4 bases and J by 4 bases, with 8 bases between. CDR3 nucleotides: TGTGCCAGCAGTGGACAGGTTAATCAGCCCCAGCATTTT. Translation: CASSGQVNQPQHF.

This clonotype has just a few counts. CDR3 DNA: TGTGCCAGCAGCCAAACCGGGACTAGCGGAAAAGAGACCCAGTACTTC. Amino acid sequence: CASSQTGTSGKETQYF. The rearrangement links TRBV5-4 to TRBJ2-5; TRBD2 matches at 11 bases. CDR1 and CDR2 (germline): SGHNT, YYREEE (reference sequence). V shed 4 bases, J shed 3 bases, and the junction held 8 bases outside the gene matches. The CDR3 extends over 16 amino acids.

This clonotype showed up just a few times. The rearrangement uses TRBV5-5 and TRBJ1-2, with D perhaps TRBD1 (6 bases). Trimming removed 3 bases from V and 4 bases from J, with 19 bases in between. This CDR3 has 16 residues. The germline gives CDR1 SGHKS, CDR2 YYEKEE (reference sequence). The CDR3 coding sequence is TGTGCCAGCAGCTATGGAGGACAGTACGATTCCTATGGCTACACCTTC. Its translation is CASSYGGQYDSYGYTF.

This clonotype was counted at least ten times. This chain uses TRBV9 with TRBJ1-2, with TRBD1 identical over 7 bases. V was clipped by 0 bases and J by 4 bases; unmatched bases: 3. The CDR3 extends over 14 amino acids. Germline CDR1 is SGDLS and CDR2 is YYNGEE. The CDR3 region is CASSVGGGVYGYTF. In DNA, the CDR3 is TGTGCCAGCAGCGTAGGAGGGGGCGTCTATGGCTACACCTTC.

As for this clonotype: Sequence at one end of the junction differs from germline and may be a read error. V usage is TRBV5-1 and J usage is TRBJ1-2; no clear D gene. Germline lookup yields CDR1 SGHRS and CDR2 YFSETQ. The CDR3 has 13 residues. CDR3 nucleotides: TGCGCCAGCAGCTTGGGGGCGGGCTATGGCCACACCTTC. This gives the protein CASSLGAGYGHTF. The full variable domain, completed using reference TRBV5-1 and TRBJ1-2, is KAGVTQTPRYLIKTRGQQVTLSCSPISGHRSVSWYQQTPGQGLQFLFEYFSETQRNKGNFPGRFSGRQFSNSRSEMNVSTLELGDSALYLCASSLGAGYGHTFGSGTRLTVV.

The genes are TRBV12-3 or TRBV12-4 and TRBJ1-4; a weak D match, TRBD1 (5 bases). The CDR3 loop spans 14 amino acids. V lost 3 bases and J 7 bases, leaving 12 bases between the germline ends. The CDR3 DNA is TGTGCCAGCAGTTTCCCGGGGGTCGGTGAAAAACTGTTTTTT. Residues: CASSFPGVGEKLFF.

The V gene is TRBV7-2, the J gene TRBJ1-1; D is unresolved. This CDR3 comprises 14 residues. The V end lost 6 bases, the J end lost 0 bases, and 11 bases lay between the germline ends. CDR1 and CDR2 from the germline V gene are SGHTA and FQGNSA. The CDR3 loop is CASSFQGMNTEAFF. The CDR3 nucleotides read TGTGCCAGCAGTTTCCAAGGGATGAACACTGAAGCTTTCTTT.

This clonotype was recorded at least ten times. This sequence joins TRBV24-1 and TRBJ1-4; D might be TRBD1 (5 bases). Germline assignment: CDR1 KGHDR and CDR2 SFDVKD. Trimming cost V 3 bases and J 7 bases, with 11 bases left between them. This CDR3 has 14 residues. CDR3 region: CATSDSRVVEKLFF. In DNA, the CDR3 is TGTGCCACCAGTGATAGCAGGGTAGTTGAAAAACTGTTTTTT.

There are many counts of this clonotype. The chain employs TRBV9 and TRBJ2-7; D is ambiguous. With 3 bases removed from V and 6 bases from J, the gap between germline ends came to 7 bases. The CDR3 extends over 11 amino acids. Germline V CDR1 and CDR2: SGDLS, YYNGEE. This CDR3 reads CASSDDGEQYF. The CDR3 nucleotides are TGTGCCAGCAGCGATGACGGCGAGCAGTACTTC.

Written as DNA, the CDR3 is TGTGCCAGCAGCCCAAGTCCTAGCGGGAGGGCCCCTGAGCAGTTCTTC. As protein: CASSPSPSGRAPEQFF. This chain joins TRBV7-2 and TRBJ2-1; 12 bases align to TRBD2. CDR1 and CDR2 (germline): SGHTA, FQGNSA. Trimming removed 5 bases from V and 9 bases from J; junction bases left unmatched: 11. CDR3 length: 16 amino acids.

The gene calls are TRBV6-1 and TRBJ2-2; 10 nucleotides agree with TRBD1. The CDR3 consists of 17 residues. Per germline, CDR1 MNHNS and CDR2 SASEGT. The V gene end was trimmed by 4 bases and the J gene end by 3 bases; junction bases not matched to a gene: 8. The DNA of the CDR3 is TGTGCCAGCAGTGTGGACAGGGGGAGTCGTTACACCGGGGAGCTGTTTTTT. Its translation is CASSVDRGSRYTGELFF.

This clonotype was observed at least ten times. The rearrangement links TRBV24-1 to TRBJ1-2, with D possibly being TRBD1 (5 bases). V shed 9 bases and J shed 4 bases, with 8 bases lying between them. CDR3 length: 11 amino acids. CDR1 KGHDR and CDR2 SFDVKD come from the germline V gene. The CDR3 DNA sequence: TGTGCCACCCGGGGGATCTATGGCTACACCTTC. It is translated as CATRGIYGYTF.

This clonotype has just a few counts. This may be a read error: a much more frequent sequence differs by one nucleotide. J is TRBJ1-5 and V is TRBV24-1, with 8 nucleotides matching TRBD1. Germline-derived CDR1 and CDR2 are KGHDR and SFDVKD. The CDR3 spans 13 residues. The CDR3 reads CAASGQGGQPQHF. CDR3 coding DNA: TGTGCCGCCAGTGGACAGGGAGGCCAGCCCCAGCATTTT.

V and J are TRBV15 and TRBJ1-2, with a tentative D call TRBD1 (6 bases). CDR1 is LNHNV and CDR2 is YYDKDF in the germline V gene (reference sequence). This CDR3 is built from 14 residues. Trimming stripped 0 bases from V and 7 bases from J, with 12 bases between. The CDR3 protein is CATSRDRLQGGYTF. The CDR3 DNA reads as TGTGCCACCAGCAGAGATCGGTTACAGGGTGGCTACACCTTC.